The clone carrying this TCR beta chain was seen a single time. Its cognate antigen is unknown. The sample is drawn from a study of siplizumab effects on memory and regulatory T cells. Broader study findings: Unstimulated naive T cells seemed to show more diversity than memory cells did, and they also seemed to be among the major contributors to the alloresponse.

Sequencing was performed with immunoSEQ multiplex PCR; in TCRdb, only in-frame clones are kept and a portion is missing. The table has around 87,000 clones, 70% to 90% seen once. V trimming: 4 bases; J trimming: 7 bases; junction bases outside the gene matches: 13. The germline gives CDR1 SNHLY, CDR2 FYNNEI. The CDR3 extends over 16 amino acids. The sequence came from a human donor in good health. V usage is TRBV2 and J usage is TRBJ2-1, with TRBD1 matching over 7 bases. Material for sequencing was CD4+ T cells sorted from blood. The CDR3 is CASSAQGYPYRNEQFF. Here the CDR3 DNA reads TGTGCCAGCAGTGCACAGGGGTATCCTTACAGAAATGAGCAGTTCTTC.